The TCR beta chain under discussion was sequenced for a study of T cells in Graves' hyperthyroidism and ophthalmopathy (dated by TCRdb to the late 2010s). As for the study more broadly: Peripheral blood samples were taken at the time of initial diagnosis, prior to any treatment. The paper reports TCR Vbeta CDR3 sequencing of about 140 peripheral blood samples: 40 to 45 ophthalmopathy, approximately 74 hyperthyroidism and around 17 progressor patients. To identify distinguishing TCR V-J signatures, a discovery cohort of some 99 patients was used, comprising 43 with Graves' ophthalmopathy and about 59 with stable Graves' hyperthyroidism. After sampling, hyperthyroidism patients received methimazole starting at 30 mg daily, and ophthalmopathy patients received high-dose intravenous methylprednisolone. An independent validation cohort of under 20 hyperthyroidism patients and about 15 patients who later progressed to ophthalmopathy tested prospective prediction of ophthalmopathy. In addition, the study compared T-cell repertoires in thyroid tissue and in blood from about 6 Graves' hyperthyroidism patients. For training and testing, the 100 or so patients in the discovery cohort were randomly divided in a 7:3 ratio. Broad study findings and their caveats: A model built on a 13 V-J signature distinguished ophthalmopathy from stable hyperthyroidism, reaching roughly 88% sensitivity and approximately 81% specificity in cross-validation and 80%/75% in testing. Most expanded thyroid clonotypes (frequency above 0.001) were also found in blood, which suggests that blood repertoires may mirror thyroid immune responses. In validation, the model predicted progression to ophthalmopathy a median of roughly 6.2 months before onset, with about 71% sensitivity and roughly 79% specificity. No statistical method was used to fix the sample size in advance, and group allocation was not hidden from the investigators.

TCR beta CDR3 regions were amplified from RNA transcripts. The first round of RT-PCR for the TCR CDR3 was performed with the HTBI primer set and the Qiagen OneStep RT-PCR kit. The libraries were constructed in a second round of multiplex PCR and then size-selected and purified. Libraries were sequenced paired-end with 100 bp reads on an Illumina HiSeq2000. In the authors' own workflow: SOAPnuke was used to process the raw data, removing reads that contained adapters or uncalled bases, had a mean Phred below 15, or lacked an exact match to the constant primer or identifier. High-quality paired reads were merged with COPE v1.2.5, and unique nucleotide sequences were defined as clonotypes. MiTCR v1.1 was used to align clonotypes to the IMGT TRBV, TRBD and TRBJ reference segments. The analysis was restricted to V-J combinations with a frequency above 0.0001, which together covered about 99% of the repertoires. A TCS score was defined as the ratio between F50 (clonal expansion) and ExV (chaos), using BLOSUM62-based TCRdist between CDR3 peptides within each V-J. Welch's t-statistics and random forest reduced around 520 V-J features to roughly 13, which were used in a naive Bayes classifier (R e1071). Starting from the raw public reads, TCRdb applied fastp trimming at Q25, assembled clones with MiXCR and retained in-frame beta chains. Rows are combined by CDR3 protein, so each entry shows the most common genes and DNA. For this entry, the V and J calls and clone size follow TCRdb and not the study's own pipeline. The sample profile shows roughly 550,000 distinct CDR3 sequences; 15% to 20% of them were found once. The ten largest clones capture approximately 30% of the sample.

Moderately to severely active disease, a Clinical Activity Score of at least 3, a NOSPECS grade of at least 4, and a duration under 3 months were present in ophthalmopathy patients. The study excluded patients with uncontrolled infections, other autoimmune diseases, pregnancy or lactation. Diagnoses relied on clinical symptoms, serum thyroxine and TRAb, thyroid ultrasound and orbital computed tomography. PBMCs were isolated from more than 9 ml of fresh peripheral blood by Ficoll-Paque density gradient centrifugation. Total RNA was extracted using Trizol reagent, and RNA quality was assessed on an Agilent 2100 Bioanalyzer. This clonotype came up many times. Its antigen remains undetermined. Per-base quality was not reported, and no clone a single base away is much larger than it. This receptor was identified in a young woman with Graves' ophthalmopathy. The sample consisted of blood.

The CDR3 amino acid sequence is: CASSLRLAGSSTDTQYF. The DNA sequence is given as TGTGCCAGCAGTTTAAGGCTAGCGGGCTCTAGCACAGATACGCAGTATTTT. The chain links TRBV12-3 or TRBV12-4 with TRBJ2-3, and TRBD2 aligns with 8 junction nucleotides. The CDR3 has 17 amino acids, counting the end cysteine and phenylalanine. Just CDR3 DNA is preserved here, 51 bases in frame from base 1. Unmatched junction bases come to 7, with V trimmed by 2 bases and J by 0 bases.